The clone carrying this TCR beta chain was found once. Its antigen is undetermined. Addition of a universal primer site occurred through template switching, and cDNA carried unique molecular identifiers. Each CDR3 protein is one row after TCRdb ran MiXCR on the 5' RACE reads. The repertoire includes 400,000 to 600,000 distinct CDR3 sequences, around 20% of them detected once, and approximately 0.49% sits in the top ten. This record belongs to a study of identical twins. This CDR3 comprises 16 residues. V gave up 4 bases and J gave up 2 bases; unmatched junction bases: 4. Germline CDR1 KGHDR, CDR2 SFDVKD. Findings and limits, study-wide: The study drew conclusions from cross-sectional statistical analysis, not from following the same donors. Analyses of zero insertions could, in part, be confounded by invariant MAIT and iNKT cells.

Only healthy Caucasians were included as donors. These sequences were also reported in another study, on yellow fever vaccine responses in identical twins.

Sequenced sample: CD4+ T cells sorted from blood. The TCR originated in a woman in her late teens or twenties in good health. V and J are TRBV24-1 and TRBJ2-4; 10 bases match TRBD1. CDR3 in amino acids: CATSEPGQGPKNIQYF. The CDR3 coding sequence is TGTGCCACCAGTGAACCGGGACAGGGGCCCAAAAACATTCAGTACTTC.